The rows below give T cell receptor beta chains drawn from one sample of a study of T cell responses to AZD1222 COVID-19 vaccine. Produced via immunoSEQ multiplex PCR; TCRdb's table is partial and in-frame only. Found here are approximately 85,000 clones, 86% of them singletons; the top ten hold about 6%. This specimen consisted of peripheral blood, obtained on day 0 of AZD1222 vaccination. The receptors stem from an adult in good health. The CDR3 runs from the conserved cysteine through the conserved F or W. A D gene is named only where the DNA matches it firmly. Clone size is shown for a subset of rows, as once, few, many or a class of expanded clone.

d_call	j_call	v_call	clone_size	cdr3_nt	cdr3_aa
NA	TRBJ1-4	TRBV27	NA	TGTGCCAGCAGTTTATCCGTCAGATATAATGAAAAACTGTTTTTT	CASSLSVRYNEKLFF
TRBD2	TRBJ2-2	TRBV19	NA	TGTGCCACCAGCGGGGGGCTGAACACCGGGGAGCTGTTTTTT	CATSGGLNTGELFF
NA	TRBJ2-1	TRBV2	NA	TGTGCCAGCAAAGGCACGAATCCAGACAATGAGCAGTTCTTC	CASKGTNPDNEQFF
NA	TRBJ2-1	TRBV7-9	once	TGTGCCAGCAGCCCCGGGAGTTTCAATGAGCAGTTCTTC	CASSPGSFNEQFF
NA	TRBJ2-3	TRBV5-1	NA	TGCGCCAGCACCAAACAGGGAGGCACAGATACGCAGTATTTT	CASTKQGGTDTQYF
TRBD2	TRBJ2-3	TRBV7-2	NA	TGTGCCAGCAGCTGGGGAGCGGGAACCGATACGCAGTATTTT	CASSWGAGTDTQYF
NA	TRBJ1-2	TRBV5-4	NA	TGTGCCAGCAGCTTGGGGAGCAGGGTATATGGCTACACCTTC	CASSLGSRVYGYTF
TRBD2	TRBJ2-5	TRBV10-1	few	TGCGCCAGCAGTGAGGAGCGGGGGGGTCGAGAGACCCAGTACTTC	CASSEERGGRETQYF
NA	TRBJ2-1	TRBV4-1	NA	TGCGCCAGCAGCCAAGATCTGGGGGCTAGCGGACCATACAATGAGCAGTTCTTC	CASSQDLGASGPYNEQFF
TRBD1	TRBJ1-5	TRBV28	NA	TGTGCCAGCGACAGGGTCAATCAGCCCCAGCATTTT	CASDRVNQPQHF
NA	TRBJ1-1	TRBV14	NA	TGTGCCAGCAGCCAGGACAGCTCGAACACTGAAGCTTTCTTT	CASSQDSSNTEAFF
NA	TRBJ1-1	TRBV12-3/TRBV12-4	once	TGTGCCAGCACTTCCGGACAGAACACTGAAGCTTTCTTT	CASTSGQNTEAFF
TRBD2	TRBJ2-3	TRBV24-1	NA	TGTGCCACCAGTGATAGGACTAGCGGGGGTGGTGGGGATACGCAGTATTTT	CATSDRTSGGGGDTQYF
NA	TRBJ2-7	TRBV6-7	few	TGTGCCAGCAGTTACGGCGGGCGCTCCTACGAGCAGTACTTC	CASSYGGRSYEQYF
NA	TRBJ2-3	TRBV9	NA	TGTGCCAGCAGCACCCTCACAGATACGCAGTATTTT	CASSTLTDTQYF
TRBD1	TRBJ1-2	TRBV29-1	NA	TGCAGCGTTGGACAGGGGGCGCACTATGGCTACACCTTC	CSVGQGAHYGYTF
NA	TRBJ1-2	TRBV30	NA	TGTGCCTGGTGGGGAGGGGAGGGCTACACCTTC	CAWWGGEGYTF
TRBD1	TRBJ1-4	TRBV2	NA	TGTGCCAGCAGTACCCCCGGGACAGGCGAAACTAATGAAAAACTGTTTTTT	CASSTPGTGETNEKLFF
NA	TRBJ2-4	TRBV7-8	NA	TGTGCCAGCAGCTTAGGCGCGTTAAGCATTCAGTACTTC	CASSLGALSIQYF
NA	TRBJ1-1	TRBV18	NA	TGTGCCAGCTCACCACCAGGTGTTCTTGAAGCTTTCTTT	CASSPPGVLEAFF
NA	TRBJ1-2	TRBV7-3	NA	TGTGCCAGCAGCTTAGAACCTGACTATGGCTACACCTTC	CASSLEPDYGYTF
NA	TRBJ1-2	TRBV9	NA	TGTGCCAGCAGCCCCCGGTTGGAAAACTATGGCTACACCTTC	CASSPRLENYGYTF
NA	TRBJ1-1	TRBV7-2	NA	TGTGCCAGCAGCTCGGACGGGAACATGAACACTGAAGCTTTCTTT	CASSSDGNMNTEAFF
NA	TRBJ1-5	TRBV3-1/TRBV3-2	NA	TGTGCCAGCAGCCCCGGACGGATTAATCAGCCCCAGCATTTT	CASSPGRINQPQHF
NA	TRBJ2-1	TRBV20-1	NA	TGCAGTGCCAGAGGCGATGAGCAGTTCTTC	CSARGDEQFF
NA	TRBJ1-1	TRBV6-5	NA	TGTGCCAGCAGAAACGGGGGTGGCACTGAAGCTTTCTTT	CASRNGGGTEAFF
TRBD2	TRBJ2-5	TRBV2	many	TGTGCCAGCAGCTTTCTCGGACTAGCGGGGGCACTAGGGACCCAGTACTTC	CASSFLGLAGALGTQYF
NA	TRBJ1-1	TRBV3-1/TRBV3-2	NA	TGTGCCAGCAGCCAGGGGGGGAACACTGAAGCTTTCTTT	CASSQGGNTEAFF
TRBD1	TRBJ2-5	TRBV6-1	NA	TGTGCCAGCAGTGAGCCGGGACAGGGAACAGAGACCCAGTACTTC	CASSEPGQGTETQYF
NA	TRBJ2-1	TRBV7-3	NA	TGTGCCAGCAGCCCCCTCGGCGCTGGGGACTCCTACAATGAGCAGTTCTTC	CASSPLGAGDSYNEQFF
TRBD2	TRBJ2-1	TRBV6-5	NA	TGTGCCAGCAGTTACGCGGGAGGGCCTGGCAATGAGCAGTTCTTC	CASSYAGGPGNEQFF
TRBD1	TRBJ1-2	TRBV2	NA	TGTGCCAGCAGTGAACGTGGGCAGGGGGCCGGTTATGGCTACACCTTC	CASSERGQGAGYGYTF
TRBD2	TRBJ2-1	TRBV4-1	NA	TGCGCCAGCAGCCAACAATACACCTCACTAGCGGGAGTGCTCAATGAGCAGTTCTTC	CASSQQYTSLAGVLNEQFF
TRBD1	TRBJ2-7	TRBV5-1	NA	TGCGCCAGCAGCTTCGGACAGGGGGCGCCAGGTTACTACGAGCAGTACTTC	CASSFGQGAPGYYEQYF
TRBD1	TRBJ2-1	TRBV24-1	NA	TGTGCCACCAGTGACATACAGGGGGCCTTAAATGAGCAGTTCTTC	CATSDIQGALNEQFF
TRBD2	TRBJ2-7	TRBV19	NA	TGTGCCAGTAGTATGCAGCCTAGCGGGACCTACGAGCAGTACTTC	CASSMQPSGTYEQYF
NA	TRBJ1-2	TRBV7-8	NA	TGTGCCAGCAGCTTACCACAGGGTTATGGCTACACCTTC	CASSLPQGYGYTF
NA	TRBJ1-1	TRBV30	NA	TGTGCCTGGAGAACTCTCCGGACTTTGAACACTGAAGCTTTCTTT	CAWRTLRTLNTEAFF
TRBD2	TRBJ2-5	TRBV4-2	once	TGTGCCAGCAGCGGTAGCGGGGGGGCTTATCGGGAGACCCAGTACTTC	CASSGSGGAYRETQYF
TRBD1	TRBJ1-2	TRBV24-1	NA	TGTGCCACCAGTGACCGGACAGGGAGGGTTGATGAGTATGGCTACACCTTC	CATSDRTGRVDEYGYTF
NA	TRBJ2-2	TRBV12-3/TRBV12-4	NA	TGTGCCAGCAGGCAGGAAAACACCGGGGAGCTGTTTTTT	CASRQENTGELFF
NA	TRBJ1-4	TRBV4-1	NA	TGCGCCAGCAGCCAAGAAGGGAGGAATAATGAAAAACTGTTTTTT	CASSQEGRNNEKLFF
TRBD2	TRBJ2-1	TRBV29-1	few	TGCAGCGTTAGGGGGGCTAGCGGGAGTTATGAGCAGTTCTTC	CSVRGASGSYEQFF
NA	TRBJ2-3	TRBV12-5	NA	TGTGCTAGTGGTTTAAGAGGAACCAGCGGTACGCAGTATTTT	CASGLRGTSGTQYF
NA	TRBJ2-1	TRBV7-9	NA	TGTGCCAGCACCGGGGCATCGAGGAATGAGCAGTTCTTC	CASTGASRNEQFF
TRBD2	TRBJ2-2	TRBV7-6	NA	TGTGCCAGCAGGAGGGGCCTAGCGGGAGCGAACACCGGGGAGCTGTTTTTT	CASRRGLAGANTGELFF
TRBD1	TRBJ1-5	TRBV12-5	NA	TGTGCTAGTGGTATGGACAGGGACAATCAGCCCCAGCATTTT	CASGMDRDNQPQHF
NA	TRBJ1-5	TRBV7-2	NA	TGTGCCAGCAGCTTGGTTGGGGGGGCGTCGAGCAATCAGCCCCAGCATTTT	CASSLVGGASSNQPQHF
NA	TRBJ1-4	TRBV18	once	TGTGCCAGCTCACCACCGAGGGGGGCGGCAACTAATGAAAAACTGTTTTTT	CASSPPRGAATNEKLFF
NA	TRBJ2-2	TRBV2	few	TGTGCCAGCAGTGAGGGGGTTGGCTACTCTGACGGAGGGGAGCTGTTTTTT	CASSEGVGYSDGGELFF
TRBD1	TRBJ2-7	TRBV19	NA	TGTGCCAGTACCCAGACAGGGGGGTACGAGCAGTACTTC	CASTQTGGYEQYF
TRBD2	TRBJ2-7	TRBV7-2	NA	TGTGCCAGCAGCCCCGCGGAGGGACTAGCGGGGAGGGTCGCCGAGCAGTACTTC	CASSPAEGLAGRVAEQYF
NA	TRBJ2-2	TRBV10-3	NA	TGTGCCATCAGAGGGCAGGGCCACAATACCGGGGAGCTGTTTTTT	CAIRGQGHNTGELFF
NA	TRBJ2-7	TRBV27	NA	TGTGCCAGCAGTTCACTCGACAGCCTCGGGCAGTACTTC	CASSSLDSLGQYF
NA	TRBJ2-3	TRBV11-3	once	TGTGCCAGCAGCTTAGGAGTTCGGGATACGCAGTATTTT	CASSLGVRDTQYF
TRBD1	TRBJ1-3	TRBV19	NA	TGTGCCAGTAGTGCGCCGGGACAGGGGGCAGGCACCATATATTTT	CASSAPGQGAGTIYF
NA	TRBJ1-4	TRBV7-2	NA	TGTGCCAGCAGCTTCCGGGGTGGTGAAAAACTGTTTTTT	CASSFRGGEKLFF
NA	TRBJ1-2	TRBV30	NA	TGTGCCTGGAGTGTACACGGAAACATCAACTATGGCTACACCTTC	CAWSVHGNINYGYTF
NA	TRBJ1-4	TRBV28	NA	TGTGCCACCCAGTGGGGAGGTGAAAAACTGTTTTTT	CATQWGGEKLFF